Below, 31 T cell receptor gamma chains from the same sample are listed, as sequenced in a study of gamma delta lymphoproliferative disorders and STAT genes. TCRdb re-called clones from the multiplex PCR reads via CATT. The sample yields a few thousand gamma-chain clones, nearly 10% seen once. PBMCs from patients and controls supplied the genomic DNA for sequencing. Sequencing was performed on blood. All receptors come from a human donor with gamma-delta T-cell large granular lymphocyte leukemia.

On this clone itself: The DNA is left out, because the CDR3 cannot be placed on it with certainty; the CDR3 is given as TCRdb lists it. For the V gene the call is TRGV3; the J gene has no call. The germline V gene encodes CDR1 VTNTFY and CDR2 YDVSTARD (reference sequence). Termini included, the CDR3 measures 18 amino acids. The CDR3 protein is CATWDGIRRNSLAVEQHF.

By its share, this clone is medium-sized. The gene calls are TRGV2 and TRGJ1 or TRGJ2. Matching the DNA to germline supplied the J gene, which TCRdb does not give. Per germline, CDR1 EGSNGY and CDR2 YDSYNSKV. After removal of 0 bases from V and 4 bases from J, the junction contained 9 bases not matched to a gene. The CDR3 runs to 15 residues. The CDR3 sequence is CATWDGRIWYYKKLF. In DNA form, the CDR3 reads TGTGCCACCTGGGACGGGCGAATTTGGTATTATAAGAAACTCTTT.

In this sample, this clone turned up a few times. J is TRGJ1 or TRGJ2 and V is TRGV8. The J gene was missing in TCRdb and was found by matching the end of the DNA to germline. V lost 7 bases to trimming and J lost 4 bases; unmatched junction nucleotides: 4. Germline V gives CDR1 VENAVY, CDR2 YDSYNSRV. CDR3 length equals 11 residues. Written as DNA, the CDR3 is TGTGCCACCTGTTCGTATTATAAGAAACTCTTT. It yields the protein CATCSYYKKLF.

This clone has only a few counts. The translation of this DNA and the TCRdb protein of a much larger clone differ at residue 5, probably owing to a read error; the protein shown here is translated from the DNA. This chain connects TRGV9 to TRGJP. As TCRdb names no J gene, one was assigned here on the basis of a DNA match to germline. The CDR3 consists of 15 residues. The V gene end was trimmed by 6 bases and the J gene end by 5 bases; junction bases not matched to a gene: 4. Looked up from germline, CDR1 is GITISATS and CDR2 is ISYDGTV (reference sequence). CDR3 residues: CALWKEELGKKIKVF. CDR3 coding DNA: TGTGCCTTGTGGAAGGAAGAGTTGGGCAAAAAAATCAAGGTATTT.

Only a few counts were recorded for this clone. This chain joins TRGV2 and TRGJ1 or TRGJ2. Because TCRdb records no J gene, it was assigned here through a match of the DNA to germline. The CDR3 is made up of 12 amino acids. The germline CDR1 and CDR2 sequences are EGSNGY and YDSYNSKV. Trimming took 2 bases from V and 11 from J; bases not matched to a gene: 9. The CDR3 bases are TGTGCCACCTGGGACGAACAACGGGAGAAACTCTTT. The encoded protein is CATWDEQREKLF.

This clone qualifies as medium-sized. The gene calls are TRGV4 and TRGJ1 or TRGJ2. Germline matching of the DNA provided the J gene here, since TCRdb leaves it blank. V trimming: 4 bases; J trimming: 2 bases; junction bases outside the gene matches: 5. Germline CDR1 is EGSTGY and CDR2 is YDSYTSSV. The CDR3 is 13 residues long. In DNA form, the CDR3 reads TGTGCCACCTGGGAGGGAGATTATTATAAGAAACTCTTT. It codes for CATWEGDYYKKLF.

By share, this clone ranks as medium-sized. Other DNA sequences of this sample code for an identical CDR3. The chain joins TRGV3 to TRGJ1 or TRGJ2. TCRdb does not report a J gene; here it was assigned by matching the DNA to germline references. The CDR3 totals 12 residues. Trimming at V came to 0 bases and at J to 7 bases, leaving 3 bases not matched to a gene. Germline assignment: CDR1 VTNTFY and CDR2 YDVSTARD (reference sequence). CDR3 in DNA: TGTGCCACCTGGGACAGGCGATATAAGAAACTCTTT. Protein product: CATWDRRYKKLF.

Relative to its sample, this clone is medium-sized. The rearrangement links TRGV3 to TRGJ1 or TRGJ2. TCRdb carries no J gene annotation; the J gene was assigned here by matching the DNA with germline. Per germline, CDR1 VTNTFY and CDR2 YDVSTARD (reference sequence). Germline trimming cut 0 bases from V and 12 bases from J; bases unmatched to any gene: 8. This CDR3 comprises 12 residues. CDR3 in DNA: TGTGCCACCTGGGACAGGCATGTGAGGAAACTCTTT. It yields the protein CATWDRHVRKLF.

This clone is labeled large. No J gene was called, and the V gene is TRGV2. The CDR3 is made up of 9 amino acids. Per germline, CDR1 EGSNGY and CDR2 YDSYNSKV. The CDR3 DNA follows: TGTGCCACCTGGGAAGAGTTGTTCTTT. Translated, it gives CATWEELFF.

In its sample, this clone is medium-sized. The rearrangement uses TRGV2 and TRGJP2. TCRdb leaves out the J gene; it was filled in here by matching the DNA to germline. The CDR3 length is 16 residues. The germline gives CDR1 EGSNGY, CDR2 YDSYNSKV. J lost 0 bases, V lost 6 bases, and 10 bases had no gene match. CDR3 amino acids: CATWTTLYSSDWIKTF. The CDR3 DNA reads TGTGCCACCTGGACCACGTTATATAGTAGTGATTGGATCAAGACGTTT.

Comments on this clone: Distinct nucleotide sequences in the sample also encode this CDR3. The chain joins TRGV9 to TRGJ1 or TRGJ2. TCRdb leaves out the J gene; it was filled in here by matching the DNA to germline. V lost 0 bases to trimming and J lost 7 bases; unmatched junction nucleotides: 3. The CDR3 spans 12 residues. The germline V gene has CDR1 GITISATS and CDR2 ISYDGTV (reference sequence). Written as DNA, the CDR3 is TGTGCCTTGTGGGAGGTGCGATATAAGAAACTCTTT. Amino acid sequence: CALWEVRYKKLF.

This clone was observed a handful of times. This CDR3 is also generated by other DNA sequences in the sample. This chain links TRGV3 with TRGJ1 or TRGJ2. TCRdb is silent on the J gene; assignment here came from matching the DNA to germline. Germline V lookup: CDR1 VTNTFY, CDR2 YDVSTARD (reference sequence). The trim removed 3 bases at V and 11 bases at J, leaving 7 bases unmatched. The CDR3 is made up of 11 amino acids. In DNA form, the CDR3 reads TGTGCCACCTGGGACCGCCTGGAGAAACTCTTT. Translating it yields CATWDRLEKLF.

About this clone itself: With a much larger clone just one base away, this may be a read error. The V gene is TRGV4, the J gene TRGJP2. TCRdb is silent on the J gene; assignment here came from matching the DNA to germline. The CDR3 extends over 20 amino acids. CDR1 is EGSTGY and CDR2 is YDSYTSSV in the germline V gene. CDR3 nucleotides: TGTGCCACCTGGGATGGGCGGCGGTCTAATGGGCGGGTTAGTGGTTGGATCAAGACGTTT. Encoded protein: CATWDGRRSNGRVSGWIKTF.

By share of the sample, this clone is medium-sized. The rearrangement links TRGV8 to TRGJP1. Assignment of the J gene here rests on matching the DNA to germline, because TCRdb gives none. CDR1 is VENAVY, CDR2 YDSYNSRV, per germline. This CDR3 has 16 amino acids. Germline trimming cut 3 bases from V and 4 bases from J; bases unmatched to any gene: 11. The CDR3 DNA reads TGTGCCACCTGGGATGGGCCGTCGGGCACTGGTTGGTTCAAGATATTT. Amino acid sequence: CATWDGPSGTGWFKIF.

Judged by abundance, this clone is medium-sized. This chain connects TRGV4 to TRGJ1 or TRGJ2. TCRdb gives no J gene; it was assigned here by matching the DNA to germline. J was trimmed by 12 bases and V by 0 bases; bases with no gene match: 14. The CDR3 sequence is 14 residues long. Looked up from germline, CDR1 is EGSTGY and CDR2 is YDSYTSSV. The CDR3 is CATWDGRGLIMKLF. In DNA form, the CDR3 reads TGTGCCACCTGGGATGGGCGCGGATTAATTATGAAACTCTTT.

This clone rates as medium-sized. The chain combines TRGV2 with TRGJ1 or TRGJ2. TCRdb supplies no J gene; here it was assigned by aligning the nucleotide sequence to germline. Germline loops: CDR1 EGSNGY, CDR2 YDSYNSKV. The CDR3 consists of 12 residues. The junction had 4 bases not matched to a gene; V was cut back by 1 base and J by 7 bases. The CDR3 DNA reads TGTGCCACCTGGGACGGTTGGTATAAGAAACTCTTT. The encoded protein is CATWDGWYKKLF.

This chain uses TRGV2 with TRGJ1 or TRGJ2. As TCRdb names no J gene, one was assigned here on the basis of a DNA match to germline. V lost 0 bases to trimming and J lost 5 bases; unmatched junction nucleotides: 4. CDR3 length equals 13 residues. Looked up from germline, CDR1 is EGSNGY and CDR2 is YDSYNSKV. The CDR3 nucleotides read TGTGCCACCTGGGACGGGAGCGATTATAAGAAACTCTTT. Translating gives CATWDGSDYKKLF.

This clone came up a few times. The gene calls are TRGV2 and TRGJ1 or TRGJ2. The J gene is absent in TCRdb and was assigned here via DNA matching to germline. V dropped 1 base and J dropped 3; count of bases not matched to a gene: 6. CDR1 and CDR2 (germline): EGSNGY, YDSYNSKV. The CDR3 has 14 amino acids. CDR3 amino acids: CATWDGLGYYKKLF. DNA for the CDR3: TGTGCCACCTGGGACGGTTTGGGTTATTATAAGAAACTCTTT.

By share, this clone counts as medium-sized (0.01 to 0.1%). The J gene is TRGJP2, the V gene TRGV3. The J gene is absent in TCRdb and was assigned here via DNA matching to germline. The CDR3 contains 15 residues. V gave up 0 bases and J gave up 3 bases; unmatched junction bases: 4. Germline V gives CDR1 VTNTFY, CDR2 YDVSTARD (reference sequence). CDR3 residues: CATWDRRGSDWIKTF. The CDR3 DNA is TGTGCCACCTGGGACAGGCGGGGTAGTGATTGGATCAAGACGTTT.

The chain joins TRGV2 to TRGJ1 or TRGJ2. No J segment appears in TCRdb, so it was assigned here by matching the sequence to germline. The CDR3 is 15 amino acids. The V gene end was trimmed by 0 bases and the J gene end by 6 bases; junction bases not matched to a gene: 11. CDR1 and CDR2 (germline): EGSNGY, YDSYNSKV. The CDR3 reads CATWDGPRIGYKKLF. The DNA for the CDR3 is TGTGCCACCTGGGACGGGCCCAGAATAGGTTATAAGAAACTCTTT.

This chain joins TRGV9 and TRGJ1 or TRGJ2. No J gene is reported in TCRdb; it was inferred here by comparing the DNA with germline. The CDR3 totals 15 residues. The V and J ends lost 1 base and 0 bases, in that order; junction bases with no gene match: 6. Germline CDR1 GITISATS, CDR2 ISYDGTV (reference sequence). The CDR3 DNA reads TGTGCCTTGTGGGAGGTAACCCCGAATTATTATAAGAAACTCTTT. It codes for CALWEVTPNYYKKLF.

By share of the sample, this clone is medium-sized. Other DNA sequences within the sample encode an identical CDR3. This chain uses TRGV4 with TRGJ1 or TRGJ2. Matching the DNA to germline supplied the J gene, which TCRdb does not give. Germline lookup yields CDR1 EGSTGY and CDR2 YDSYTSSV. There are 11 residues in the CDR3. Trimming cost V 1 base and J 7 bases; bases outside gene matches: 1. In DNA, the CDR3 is TGTGCCACCTGGGATGGATATAAGAAACTCTTT. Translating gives CATWDGYKKLF.

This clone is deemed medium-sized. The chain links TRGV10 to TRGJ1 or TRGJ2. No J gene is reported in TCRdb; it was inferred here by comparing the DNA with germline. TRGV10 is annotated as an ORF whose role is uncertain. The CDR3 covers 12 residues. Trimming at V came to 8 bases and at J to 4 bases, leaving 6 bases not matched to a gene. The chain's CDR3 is CAAWDWYYKKLF. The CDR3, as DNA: TGTGCTGCGTGGGATTGGTATTATAAGAAACTCTTT.

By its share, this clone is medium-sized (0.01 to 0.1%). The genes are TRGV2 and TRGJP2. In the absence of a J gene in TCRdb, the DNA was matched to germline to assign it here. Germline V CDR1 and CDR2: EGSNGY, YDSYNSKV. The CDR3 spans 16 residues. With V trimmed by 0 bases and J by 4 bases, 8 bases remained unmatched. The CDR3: CATWDGPAFSDWIKTF. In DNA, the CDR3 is TGTGCCACCTGGGACGGGCCGGCCTTTAGTGATTGGATCAAGACGTTT.

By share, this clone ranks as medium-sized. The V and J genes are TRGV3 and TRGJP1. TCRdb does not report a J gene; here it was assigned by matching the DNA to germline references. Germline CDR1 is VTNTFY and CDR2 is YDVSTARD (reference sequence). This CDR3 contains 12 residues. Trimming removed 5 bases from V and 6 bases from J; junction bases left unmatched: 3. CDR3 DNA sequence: TGTGCCACCTGGGTGGCTGGTTGGTTCAAGATATTT. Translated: CATWVAGWFKIF.

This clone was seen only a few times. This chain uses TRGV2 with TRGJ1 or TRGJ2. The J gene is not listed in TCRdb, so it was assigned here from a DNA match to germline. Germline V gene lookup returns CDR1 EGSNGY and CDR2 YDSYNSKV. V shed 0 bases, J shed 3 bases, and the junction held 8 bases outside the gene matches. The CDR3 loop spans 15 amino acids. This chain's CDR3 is CATWDGPPFYYKKLF. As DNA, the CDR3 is TGTGCCACCTGGGACGGGCCCCCTTTTTATTATAAGAAACTCTTT.

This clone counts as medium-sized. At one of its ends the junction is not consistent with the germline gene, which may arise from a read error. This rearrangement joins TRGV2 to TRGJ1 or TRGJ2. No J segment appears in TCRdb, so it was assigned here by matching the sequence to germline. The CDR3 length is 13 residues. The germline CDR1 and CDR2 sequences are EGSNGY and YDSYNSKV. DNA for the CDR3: TGTGCCACCTGGGACGGTCTTTATAATAAGAAACTCTTT. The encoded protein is CATWDGLYNKKLF.

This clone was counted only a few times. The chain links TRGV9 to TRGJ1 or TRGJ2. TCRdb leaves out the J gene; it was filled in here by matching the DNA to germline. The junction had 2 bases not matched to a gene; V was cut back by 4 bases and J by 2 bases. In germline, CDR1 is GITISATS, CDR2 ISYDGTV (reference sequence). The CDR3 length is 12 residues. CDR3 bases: TGTGCCTTGTGGGAAGATTATTATAAGAAACTCTTT. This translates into CALWEDYYKKLF.

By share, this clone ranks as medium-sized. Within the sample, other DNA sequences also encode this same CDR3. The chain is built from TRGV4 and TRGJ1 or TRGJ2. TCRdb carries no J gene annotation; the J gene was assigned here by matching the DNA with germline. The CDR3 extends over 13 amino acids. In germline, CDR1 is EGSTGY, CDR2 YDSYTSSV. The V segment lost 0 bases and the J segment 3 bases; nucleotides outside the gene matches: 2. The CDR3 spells CATWDGLYYKKLF. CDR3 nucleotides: TGTGCCACCTGGGATGGGCTTTATTATAAGAAACTCTTT.

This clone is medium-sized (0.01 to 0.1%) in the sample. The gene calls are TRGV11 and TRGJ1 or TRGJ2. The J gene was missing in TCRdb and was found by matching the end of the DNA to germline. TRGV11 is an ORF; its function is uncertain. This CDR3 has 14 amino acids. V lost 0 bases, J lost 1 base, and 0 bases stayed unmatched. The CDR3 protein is CACWIRHNYYKKLF. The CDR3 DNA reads TGTGCCTGCTGGATTAGGCACAATTATTATAAGAAACTCTTT.

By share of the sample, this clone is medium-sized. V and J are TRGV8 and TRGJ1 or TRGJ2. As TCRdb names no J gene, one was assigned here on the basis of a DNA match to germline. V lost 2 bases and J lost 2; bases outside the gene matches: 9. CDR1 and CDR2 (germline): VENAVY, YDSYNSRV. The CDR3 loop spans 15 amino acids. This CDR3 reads CATWDIAYHYYKKLF. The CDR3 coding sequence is TGTGCCACCTGGGATATAGCGTACCATTATTATAAGAAACTCTTT.